This TCR beta chain was obtained from a study of hypomethylating agent response in myelodysplastic syndrome. Study background: The mean patient age was roughly 72 +/- 6.3 years, and diploid cytogenetics predominated. About six patients responded with complete response or hematologic improvement; five did not. Overall study results and limits: Analysis covered a small cohort of just about ten patients. The MDS versus healthy comparison may be affected by non-age-matched controls.

V shed 0 bases and J 5 bases; nucleotides not matched to a gene: 10. The CDR3 extends over 15 amino acids. Germline-derived CDR1 and CDR2 are GTSNPN and SVGIG (reference sequence). The repertoire was sequenced with immunoSEQ multiplex PCR; TCRdb's copy has only in-frame clones and lacks some. This sample has around 960 clones, with 80% to 85% found just once. About this clone: The target antigen is unknown.

Sequenced here: bone marrow, sampled before or after starting hypomethylating agent treatment for myelodysplastic syndrome (not recorded which). The sequence was obtained from a human donor with myelodysplastic syndrome. J is TRBJ2-7 and V is TRBV30, with 7 positions matching TRBD2. CDR3 nucleotides: TGTGCCTGGAGTGTAGGCGGGGGAGGCACCCACGAGCAGTACTTC. Its translation: CAWSVGGGGTHEQYF. Drawing the rest from reference TRBV30 and TRBJ2-7, the complete variable domain is SQTIHQWPATLVQPVGSPLSLECTVEGTSNPNLYWYRQAAGRGLQLLFYSVGIGQISSEVPQNLSASRPQDRQFILSSKKLLLSDSGFYLCAWSVGGGGTHEQYFGPGTRLTVT.